Listed below are T cell receptor beta chains from one sample, sequenced in a study of cytotoxic CD8 clonotypes in ibrutinib-treated CLL. Profiled with immunoSEQ multiplex PCR; TCRdb holds only in-frame clones, not every one. The table includes around 310,000 clones, more than 65% detected once. The source material was PBMCs, sampled before ibrutinib treatment. These receptors came from a human donor with chronic lymphocytic leukemia. Both conserved end residues are part of each CDR3. The D gene is left open where the match is weak. Size is stated for part of the rows, as once, few or many counts, or as a class when the clone is expanded.

cdr3_nt,cdr3_aa,j_call,v_call,cdr3_length,clone_size,d_call
TGTGCCAGTATGGAAAGCAATCAGCCCCAGCATTTT,CASMESNQPQHF,TRBJ1-5,TRBV19,12,.,.
TGTGCCAGCAGTCCCCTAAGGGAAGGGGGGAAACTGTTTTTT,CASSPLREGGKLFF,TRBJ1-4,TRBV25-1,14,.,.
TGTGCCAGCAGCTTAGGCCTGGGACTATTCTACGAGCAGTACTTC,CASSLGLGLFYEQYF,TRBJ2-7,TRBV7-2,15,.,TRBD2
TGCAGCGCCAAGAACACCGGGGAGCTGTTTTTT,CSAKNTGELFF,TRBJ2-2,TRBV29-1,11,.,.
TGCGCCAGCAGCCTCACTCAGATTAGGCCCGACCACCAGCCCCAGCATTTT,CASSLTQIRPDHQPQHF,TRBJ1-5,TRBV4-1,17,.,.
TGTGCCAGCAGTTTATCAAAGGGTGTCCGATACGAGCAGTACTTC,CASSLSKGVRYEQYF,TRBJ2-7,TRBV27,15,.,.
TGTGCCATCACCAGTCGGGGGGTAAGACCCTACGAGCAGTACTTC,CAITSRGVRPYEQYF,TRBJ2-7,TRBV10-3,15,once,TRBD2
TGTGCCTGGAGTGGGACACCGATACAGCCCCAGCATTTT,CAWSGTPIQPQHF,TRBJ1-5,TRBV30,13,once,.
TGTGCCTGGAGTGTAGAGGGTCTAGGGAACACTGAAGCTTTCTTT,CAWSVEGLGNTEAFF,TRBJ1-1,TRBV30,15,.,.
TGTGCCAGCAGTTTAGGTCCTAGCGGGAGTAACGAGCAGTACTTC,CASSLGPSGSNEQYF,TRBJ2-7,TRBV27,15,.,TRBD2
TGCACCAGCAGCCAAGTTCACCCGGTTCCAGGACAGGGTGTCAATGAGCAGTTCTTC,CTSSQVHPVPGQGVNEQFF,TRBJ2-1,TRBV1,19,few,.
TGTGCCAGCTCACCACTCAGGGATCATGAGCAGTTCTTC,CASSPLRDHEQFF,TRBJ2-1,TRBV18,13,.,.
TGCGCCAGCAGTGAGTCCGGACAGGGAGAAGGTACGCAGTATTTT,CASSESGQGEGTQYF,TRBJ2-3,TRBV10-1,15,.,TRBD1
TGTGCCTGGAGTGTACGATGGACAGGGCCCACTGACTATGGCTACACCTTC,CAWSVRWTGPTDYGYTF,TRBJ1-2,TRBV30,17,.,TRBD1
TGTGCCAGCAGCTTAGATGAGGTTGAGCAGTTCTTC,CASSLDEVEQFF,TRBJ2-1,TRBV11-2,12,few,.
TGCGCCAGCAGTAACTACTACCCGAGCTCCTACGAGCAGTACTTC,CASSNYYPSSYEQYF,TRBJ2-7,TRBV10-2,15,.,.
TGTGCCAGCAGTTTATCAGGGACTAGCGGGAGGGCCACCCACGAGCAGTACTTC,CASSLSGTSGRATHEQYF,TRBJ2-7,TRBV27,18,.,TRBD2
TGTGCCAGCAGCTTAGGGCCCGGCAGTACCGGGGAGCTGTTTTTT,CASSLGPGSTGELFF,TRBJ2-2,TRBV7-3,15,.,.
TGTGCCAGCAGCTTAGTTGAGTTTTACGAGCAGTACTTC,CASSLVEFYEQYF,TRBJ2-7,TRBV7-2,13,.,.
TGTGCCAGCAGACCCCTAACAGGGGGCTCTGGGGCCAACGTCCTGACTTTC,CASRPLTGGSGANVLTF,TRBJ2-6,TRBV27,17,.,TRBD1
TGTGCCAGTAGGCCGGGACTAGCAAACAATGAGCAGTTCTTC,CASRPGLANNEQFF,TRBJ2-1,TRBV19,14,.,TRBD2
TGTGCCAGCTCAAGGGACGGGAACACTGAAGCTTTCTTT,CASSRDGNTEAFF,TRBJ1-1,TRBV18,13,.,.
TGTGCCAGCAGACTCAGCGGGAGCGACGAGCAGTACTTC,CASRLSGSDEQYF,TRBJ2-7,TRBV28,13,.,TRBD2
TGTGCCAGCTTGGGACAGGGACACTATGGCTACACCTTC,CASLGQGHYGYTF,TRBJ1-2,TRBV2,13,few,TRBD1
TGTGCCACCAGCAGAGATCCAGGGGTCGTCCACGAGCAGTACTTC,CATSRDPGVVHEQYF,TRBJ2-7,TRBV15,15,.,.
TGTGCCAGCAGAAAGCGGGATTCCTACAATGAGCAGTTCTTC,CASRKRDSYNEQFF,TRBJ2-1,TRBV27,14,few,TRBD2
TGTGCCAGTAGTATGGACAGGGCAGGGGAAACTGAAGCTTTCTTT,CASSMDRAGETEAFF,TRBJ1-1,TRBV19,15,.,TRBD1
TGTGCCAGCAGTTTGGGGGTGGGGGGCAGAGCTTTCTTT,CASSLGVGGRAFF,TRBJ1-1,TRBV27,13,once,.
TGCGCCAGCAGATTAACGGGGGACACTGGGGCTTTCTTT,CASRLTGDTGAFF,TRBJ1-1,TRBV5-1,13,.,.
TGTGCCAGCAGCGGGACTCACCAAGAGACCCAGTACTTC,CASSGTHQETQYF,TRBJ2-5,TRBV6-1,13,.,.
TGTGCCAGCAGCTTGTGGGGTGAGCAGTTCTTC,CASSLWGEQFF,TRBJ2-1,TRBV5-4,11,.,.
TGTGCCTGGAGTAGTCCGGACAGGGGTAACGAGCAGTACTTC,CAWSSPDRGNEQYF,TRBJ2-7,TRBV30,14,.,TRBD1
TGTGCCAGTAGTCGGGACTCCCTCGTACCCAATGAGCAGTTCTTC,CASSRDSLVPNEQFF,TRBJ2-1,TRBV19,15,.,.
TGTGCCAGCTCACCAGTCTACGGGACAGGGGAAATCTCTGGAAACACCATATATTTT,CASSPVYGTGEISGNTIYF,TRBJ1-3,TRBV18,19,.,TRBD1
TGTGCCAGCTCTTTCGATAACTACGAGCAGTACTTC,CASSFDNYEQYF,TRBJ2-7,TRBV18,12,.,.
TGTGCCAGCAGCCTCGAGGCTAGCGGCTACGAGCAGTACTTC,CASSLEASGYEQYF,TRBJ2-7,TRBV7-3,14,.,TRBD2
TGTGCCAGCAGTTTAGGAGGGGGCACCTACGAGCAGTACTTC,CASSLGGGTYEQYF,TRBJ2-7,TRBV28,14,.,.
TGTGCTAGTGGTGCAGCGGGAGGGAGCCTCTACGAGCAGTACTTC,CASGAAGGSLYEQYF,TRBJ2-7,TRBV12-5,15,.,TRBD2
TGTGCCAGCAGTTCCGGGATCCACGAGCAGTACTTC,CASSSGIHEQYF,TRBJ2-7,TRBV28,12,many,.
TGTGCCAGCAGCGAGGGGACTAGCGGGACTAACGAGCAGTACTTC,CASSEGTSGTNEQYF,TRBJ2-7,TRBV7-6,15,.,TRBD2